This entry lists 30 T cell receptor beta chains sequenced from one sample in a study of CD8 T cells in Susac syndrome. With random hexamers, reverse transcription was performed on about 0.5 to 1 ug of RNA. TCRdb used MiXCR to reprocess the immunoSEQ multiplex PCR reads, holding one entry per CDR3 protein. The sample gives approximately 210,000 distinct CDR3 sequences, approximately 95% of which show up once; roughly 0.09% is in the top ten. Sequenced: CD4+ T cells from PBMCs. The receptors originated from a human donor with multiple sclerosis.

V is TRBV30 and J is TRBJ2-1; D not certain. Germline V gene lookup returns CDR1 GTSNPN and CDR2 SVGIG (reference sequence). The V gene lost 0 bases and the J gene lost 9 bases, with 9 bases spanning the gap. The CDR3 runs to 12 residues. The CDR3 reads CAWSVRVSEQFF. The CDR3 nucleotides are TGTGCCTGGAGTGTTAGAGTGAGTGAGCAGTTCTTC.

The rearrangement links TRBV27 to TRBJ1-1, with D tentatively TRBD1 (6 bases). There are 16 residues in the CDR3. Trimming pared 6 bases from V and 2 bases from J, leaving 19 bases between. Germline CDR1 reads MNHEY; CDR2 reads SMNVEV (reference sequence). CDR3 sequence reads: CASSPKPTGHNTEAFF. The CDR3 region has the DNA TGTGCCAGCAGCCCTAAACCGACAGGTCATAACACTGAAGCTTTCTTT.

The chain employs TRBV7-9 and TRBJ1-1; the D is unclear. The germline CDR1 and CDR2 sequences are SEHNR and FQNEAQ (reference sequence). The CDR3 length is 15 residues. V shed 5 bases and J shed 0 bases, with 13 bases lying between them. CDR3 DNA sequence: TGTGCCAGCAGCCCAGTAGGCAGTTTGAACACTGAAGCTTTCTTT. It encodes CASSPVGSLNTEAFF.

This clonotype was recorded a few times. Here the CDR3 reads CASSLPNTEAFF. The CDR3 DNA follows: TGTGCCAGCAGCCTCCCGAACACTGAAGCTTTCTTT. The rearrangement links TRBV3-1 to TRBJ1-1; D gene unclear. Looked up from germline, CDR1 is LGHDT and CDR2 is YNNKEL (reference sequence). The CDR3 loop spans 12 amino acids. V lost 4 bases and J lost 1, with 4 bases in between.

The chain links TRBV19 to TRBJ2-7; 8 bases are shared with TRBD1. The V gene's germline CDR1 is LNHDA and CDR2 SQIVND (reference sequence). There are 16 residues in the CDR3. The V gene end was trimmed by 5 bases and the J gene end by 0 bases; junction bases not matched to a gene: 9. The chain's CDR3 is CASSPLTGVPSYEQYF. The CDR3 nucleotides read TGTGCCAGTAGTCCCTTGACAGGGGTCCCCTCCTACGAGCAGTACTTC.

This chain links TRBV7-7 with TRBJ2-1; 7 positions agree with TRBD2. Germline CDR1 SSHAT, CDR2 FNYEAQ (reference sequence). The CDR3 spans 13 residues. Losses at the gene ends were 11 bases for V and 1 base for J; bases not matched to a gene: 5. CDR3 amino acids: CAVGLVSYNEQFF. The CDR3 DNA is TGTGCCGTCGGACTAGTTTCCTACAATGAGCAGTTCTTC.

The rearrangement uses TRBV23-1 and TRBJ2-7; D remains ambiguous. TRBV23-1 is annotated as an ORF whose role is uncertain. Trimming shortened V by 6 bases and J by 6 bases, and 9 bases separated the two germline ends. This CDR3 has 11 residues. CDR3 protein: CASSSESEQYF. The CDR3 DNA follows: TGCGCCAGCAGCTCCGAGAGCGAGCAGTACTTC.

The chain joins TRBV3-1 to TRBJ2-6, with D unclear. From germline, CDR1 is LGHDT and CDR2 YNNKEL (reference sequence). The CDR3 runs 13 residues. Trimming left V 1 base short and J 4 bases short, with 2 bases between. CDR3 in amino acids: CASSQGGANVLTF. The DNA of the CDR3 is TGTGCCAGCAGCCAAGGGGGGGCCAACGTCCTGACTTTC.

The rearrangement uses TRBV12-5 and TRBJ1-6; D gene uncertain. This CDR3 has 9 amino acids. The germline V gene encodes CDR1 LGHNT and CDR2 FRNRAP. Trimming removed 6 bases at V and 10 bases at J, with 1 base between. The CDR3 bases are TGTGCTAGTGGGTCACCCCTCCACTTT. Translating gives CASGSPLHF.

The chain recombines TRBV29-1 with TRBJ2-1; the D is unclear. CDR1 is SQVTM, CDR2 ANQGSEA, per germline. The CDR3 is made up of 14 amino acids. V was pared by 4 bases and J by 3 bases, with 13 bases between. The CDR3 loop reads CSVVGPPNYNEQFF. The CDR3 DNA reads TGCAGCGTTGTAGGGCCCCCCAACTACAATGAGCAGTTCTTC.

This chain links TRBV10-3 with TRBJ2-7, with a tentative D call TRBD1 (5 bases). Trimming took off 7 bases at V and 3 bases at J, with 10 bases between the two ends. This CDR3 has 12 residues. Germline CDR1 and CDR2: ENHRY and SYGVKD. Here the CDR3 DNA reads TGTGCCATCAAAGGACAAGACTACGAGCAGTACTTC. This gives the protein CAIKGQDYEQYF.

V is TRBV10-3 and J is TRBJ2-6; D is perhaps TRBD1 (6 bases). Germline V CDR1 and CDR2: ENHRY, SYGVKD. This CDR3 has 15 residues. Trimming shortened V by 10 bases and J by 0 bases, and 13 bases separated the two germline ends. The CDR3 DNA is TGTGCCACGACCACAGGGACCTCTGGGGCCAACGTCCTGACTTTC. This gives the protein CATTTGTSGANVLTF.

CDR3 sequence (DNA): TGTGCCAGCAGTGAAGTCCGGAGCTCTGGGGCCAACGTCCTGACTTTC. Translating gives CASSEVRSSGANVLTF. The chain is built from TRBV25-1 and TRBJ2-6, with D uncertain. The germline V and J ends were trimmed by 2 bases and 0 bases, with 8 bases remaining between them. The germline V gene encodes CDR1 MGHDK and CDR2 SYGVNS. The CDR3 spans 16 residues.

The chain has TRBV5-6 and TRBJ2-6; D unclear. The length of the CDR3 is 14 residues. CDR1 and CDR2 from the germline V gene are SGHDT and YYEEEE. Trimming shortened V by 4 bases and J by 0 bases, and 5 bases separated the two germline ends. The DNA of the CDR3 is TGTGCCAGCAGCACCAACTCTGGGGCCAACGTCCTGACTTTC. This sequence encodes CASSTNSGANVLTF.

This chain links TRBV1 with TRBJ1-2; TRBD1, as called in the table, went unchecked against the DNA. TRBV1 is an annotated pseudogene. The CDR3 sequence is 14 residues long. CDR3 nucleotide sequence: TGCACCAGCAGCTCTAAGCCGGGCGGCTATGGCTACACCTTC. It encodes CTSSSKPGGYGYTF.

For the CDR3, the DNA is TGTGCCAGCAGCCAAAGGGAGCTGGCGGGAGGGAACTACAATGAGCAGTTCTTC. Translation: CASSQRELAGGNYNEQFF. The chain links TRBV4-2 to TRBJ2-1; 9 positions match TRBD2. After removal of 2 bases from V and 3 bases from J, the junction contained 11 bases not matched to a gene. The CDR3 is made up of 18 amino acids. Germline V lookup: CDR1 LGHNA, CDR2 YNFKEQ.

The chain combines TRBV6-5 with TRBJ2-7; D remains ambiguous. V was pared by 6 bases and J by 3 bases, with 9 bases between. The V gene's germline CDR1 is MNHEY and CDR2 SVGAGI. CDR3 size: 12 residues. CDR3 protein: CASRSFDYEQYF. CDR3 coding DNA: TGTGCCAGCAGATCATTCGACTACGAGCAGTACTTC.

J is TRBJ2-2 and V is TRBV29-1, with D perhaps matching TRBD2 (6 bases). The CDR3 totals 14 residues. Trimming left V 6 bases short and J 4 bases short, with 15 bases between. Per the germline V gene, CDR1 is SQVTM and CDR2 is ANQGSEA. CDR3 sequence: CSVGGWPSTGELFF. CDR3 DNA: TGCAGCGTGGGGGGTTGGCCATCCACCGGGGAGCTGTTTTTT.

CDR3 region: CASSQGWTEAFF. CDR3 bases: TGTGCCAGCAGCCAGGGTTGGACTGAAGCTTTCTTT. The chain is built from TRBV3-1 and TRBJ1-1; unclear D gene. CDR1 and CDR2 (germline): LGHDT, YNNKEL (reference sequence). V dropped 3 bases and J dropped 5 bases, with 7 bases sitting between them. This CDR3 contains 12 residues.

The chain couples TRBV7-2 to TRBJ2-5; no firm D call. CDR3 length: 12 amino acids. V dropped 5 bases and J dropped 7 bases, with 11 bases sitting between them. Germline V gives CDR1 SGHTA, CDR2 FQGNSA. The DNA of the CDR3 is TGTGCCAGCAGCAGCCCACACGGGACCCAGTACTTC. This codes for CASSSPHGTQYF.

V and J are TRBV1 and TRBJ2-1. TRBV1 is listed as a pseudogene. The CDR3 has 16 amino acids. This CDR3 is CTSSQRGGSSYNEQFF. The DNA for the CDR3 is TGCACCAGCAGCCAGCGAGGAGGGAGCTCCTACAATGAGCAGTTCTTC.

The gene calls are TRBV6-1 and TRBJ1-2; tentative D call: TRBD1 (6 bases). The CDR3 covers 16 residues. Per the germline V gene, CDR1 is MNHNS and CDR2 is SASEGT. Trimming left V 3 bases short and J 6 bases short, with 20 bases between. The CDR3 is CASSDPRRSRGDGYTF. The CDR3 region has the DNA TGTGCCAGCAGTGATCCTCGACGATCAAGGGGGGATGGCTACACCTTC.

This chain links TRBV29-1 with TRBJ1-2; a weak D match, TRBD1 (5 bases). From germline, CDR1 is SQVTM and CDR2 ANQGSEA. The length of the CDR3 is 12 residues. Deletions cut 3 bases from V and 8 bases from J, with 13 bases between. CDR3 amino acids: CSVDGRVGGYTF. The CDR3 nucleotides are TGCAGCGTTGATGGCAGGGTGGGCGGCTACACCTTC.

The chain carries TRBV7-9 and TRBJ1-1; no clear D. Looked up from germline, CDR1 is SEHNR and CDR2 is FQNEAQ (reference sequence). The V gene lost 5 bases and the J gene lost 5 bases, with 15 bases spanning the gap. The CDR3 consists of 14 residues. CDR3 DNA: TGTGCCAGCAGCGGAAGTCGGGTTGAGACTGAAGCTTTCTTT. Translation: CASSGSRVETEAFF.

The V call is TRBV20-1, the J call TRBJ2-7; D is undetermined. The ends were cut back, 1 base at V and 6 bases at J, with 7 bases in the middle. Germline V gene sequence: CDR1 DFQATT, CDR2 SNEGSKA (reference sequence). CDR3 length equals 11 residues. CDR3 nucleotide sequence: TGCAGTGCTAGAGGAGTGGGCGAGCAGTACTTC. Translated: CSARGVGEQYF.

V usage is TRBV20-1 and J usage is TRBJ1-2; possibly TRBD1 for D (6 bases). This CDR3 is built from 15 residues. Germline-derived CDR1 and CDR2 are DFQATT and SNEGSKA (reference sequence). V was trimmed by 1 base and J by 5 bases, leaving 17 bases between them. The CDR3 region has the DNA TGCAGTGCTAGAGGCTTGGAGGGGGGTCGGTATGGCTACACCTTC. This sequence encodes CSARGLEGGRYGYTF.

The gene calls are TRBV12-5 and TRBJ2-7; 11 bases are shared with TRBD1. The CDR3 spans 15 residues. CDR1 LGHNT and CDR2 FRNRAP come from the germline V gene. V shed 6 bases and J 6 bases; nucleotides not matched to a gene: 10. The DNA for the CDR3 is TGTGCTAGTGGAGCGGACAGGGGGCTTTACGGCGAGCAGTACTTC. Translated: CASGADRGLYGEQYF.

V gene TRBV20-1 combines with J gene TRBJ2-3; a possible D gene is TRBD2 (5 bases). Trimming cost V 3 bases and J 2 bases, with 9 bases left between them. Looked up from germline, CDR1 is DFQATT and CDR2 is SNEGSKA (reference sequence). CDR3 length: 13 amino acids. CDR3 nucleotide sequence: TGCAGTGCTAGCAGGCGGGCCACAGATACGCAGTATTTT. Translated, it gives CSASRRATDTQYF.

This chain links TRBV20-1 with TRBJ2-5; the D is unclear. The V gene's germline CDR1 is DFQATT and CDR2 SNEGSKA (reference sequence). The V end was cut by 2 bases, the J end by 0 bases, with 7 bases between. The CDR3 consists of 13 residues. The chain's CDR3 is CSARSHYQETQYF. DNA for the CDR3: TGCAGTGCTAGATCTCATTACCAAGAGACCCAGTACTTC.

The V gene is TRBV3-1, the J gene TRBJ2-7; TRBD2 matches 7 bases. The CDR3 consists of 14 residues. The germline CDR1 and CDR2 sequences are LGHDT and YNNKEL (reference sequence). V shed 2 bases, J shed 2 bases, and the junction held 3 bases outside the gene matches. The CDR3 DNA sequence: TGTGCCAGCAGCCAAAGTGGACTAGCCTACGAGCAGTACTTC. As protein: CASSQSGLAYEQYF.